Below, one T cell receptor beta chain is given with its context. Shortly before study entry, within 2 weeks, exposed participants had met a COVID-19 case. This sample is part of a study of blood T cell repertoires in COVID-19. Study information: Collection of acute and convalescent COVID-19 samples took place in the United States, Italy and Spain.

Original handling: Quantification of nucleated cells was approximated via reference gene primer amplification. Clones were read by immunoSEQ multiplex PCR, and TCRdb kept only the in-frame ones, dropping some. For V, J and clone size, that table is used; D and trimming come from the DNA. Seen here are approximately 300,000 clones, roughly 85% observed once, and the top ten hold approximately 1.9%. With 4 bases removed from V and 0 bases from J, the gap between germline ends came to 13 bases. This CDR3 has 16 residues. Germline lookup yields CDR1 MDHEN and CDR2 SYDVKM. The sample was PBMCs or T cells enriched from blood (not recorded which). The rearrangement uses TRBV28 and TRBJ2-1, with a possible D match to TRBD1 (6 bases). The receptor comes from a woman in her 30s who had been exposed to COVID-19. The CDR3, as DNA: TGTGCCAGCAGTTCACCAGGGGTTCCCTCCTACAATGAGCAGTTCTTC. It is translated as CASSSPGVPSYNEQFF. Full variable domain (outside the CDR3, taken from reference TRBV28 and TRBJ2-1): DVKVTQSSRYLVKRTGEKVFLECVQDMDHENMFWYRQDPGLGLRLIYFSYDVKMKEKGDIPEGYSVSREKKERFSLILESASTNQTSMYLCASSSPGVPSYNEQFFGPGTRLTVL.